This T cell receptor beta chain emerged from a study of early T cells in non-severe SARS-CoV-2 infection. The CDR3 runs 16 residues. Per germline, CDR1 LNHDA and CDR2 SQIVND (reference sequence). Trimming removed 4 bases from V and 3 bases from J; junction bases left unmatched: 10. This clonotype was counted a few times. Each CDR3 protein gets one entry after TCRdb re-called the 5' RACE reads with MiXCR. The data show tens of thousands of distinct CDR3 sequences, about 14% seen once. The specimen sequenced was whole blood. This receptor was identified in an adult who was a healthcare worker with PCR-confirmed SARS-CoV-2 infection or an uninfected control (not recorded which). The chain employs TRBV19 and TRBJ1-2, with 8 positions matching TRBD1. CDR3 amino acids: CASSNNGQGRDYGYTF. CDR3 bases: TGTGCCAGTAGTAACAATGGACAGGGAAGGGACTATGGCTACACCTTC.